Listed below are T cell receptor beta chains from one sample, sequenced in a study of blood T cells in healthy people across ages. Each CDR3 protein is one row after TCRdb ran MiXCR on the 5' RACE reads. The sample has 1.5 million to 2 million distinct CDR3 sequences, 35% to 50% seen once. The specimen sequenced was blood. The receptors come from a human donor in good health. The CDR3 runs from the conserved cysteine through the conserved F or W. The D gene is left open where the match is weak. A row's size may be missing; if present it is once, few, many or a size class.

V	length	size	D	J	CDR3	DNA
TRBV20-1	15	few	TRBD2	TRBJ2-5	CSATLAGGLRETQYF	TGCAGTGCTACTCTAGCGGGGGGGCTTAGAGAGACCCAGTACTTC
TRBV12-3/TRBV12-4	16	.	.	TRBJ1-3	CASSPGGDTSGNTIYF	TGTGCCAGCAGTCCCGGGGGGGACACCTCTGGAAACACCATATATTTT
TRBV20-1	12	.	.	TRBJ1-2	CSAPRTPYGYTF	TGCAGTGCCCCCCGGACTCCCTATGGCTACACCTTC
TRBV6-2/TRBV6-3	13	.	.	TRBJ2-1	CAGSYPGLNEQFF	TGTGCCGGCAGTTACCCGGGCCTCAATGAGCAGTTCTTC
TRBV15	16	few	TRBD2	TRBJ2-3	CATSREWTSGADTQYF	TGTGCCACCAGCAGAGAATGGACTAGCGGGGCAGATACGCAGTATTTT
TRBV5-6	13	many	.	TRBJ2-5	CASSLDPEETQYF	TGTGCCAGCAGCTTAGATCCGGAAGAGACCCAGTACTTC
TRBV13	16	.	TRBD2	TRBJ2-3	CASSLVSGDSTDTQYF	TGTGCCAGCAGCTTAGTGAGCGGGGACTCCACAGATACGCAGTATTTT
TRBV7-2	12	many	TRBD1	TRBJ1-2	CASSSQGLGYTF	TGTGCCAGCAGCTCACAGGGGTTAGGCTACACCTTC
TRBV4-3	13	.	.	TRBJ2-1	CASSQDRSGQQFF	TGCGCCAGCAGCCAAGATCGTAGCGGACAGCAGTTCTTC
TRBV27	15	.	TRBD1	TRBJ1-1	CASSLGQADNTEAFF	TGTGCCAGCAGCTTGGGACAGGCTGATAACACTGAAGCTTTCTTT
TRBV6-6	13	.	.	TRBJ1-4	CASSYALGEKLFF	TGTGCCAGCAGTTACGCTCTGGGTGAAAAACTGTTTTTT
TRBV20-1	15	few	TRBD1	TRBJ2-7	CSALFRDRGFYEQYF	TGCAGTGCTCTCTTCCGGGACAGGGGTTTCTACGAGCAGTACTTC
TRBV7-9	16	once	TRBD1	TRBJ1-2	CASSLGAGTGGSGYTF	TGTGCCAGCAGCTTAGGTGCCGGGACAGGGGGCTCTGGCTACACCTTC
TRBV20-1	13	few	TRBD1	TRBJ1-1	CSARESQGAEAFF	TGCAGTGCTAGGGAGTCACAGGGGGCTGAAGCTTTCTTT
TRBV6-5	16	.	TRBD2	TRBJ2-3	CASRPRTSGGIDTQYF	TGTGCCAGCAGACCACGGACTAGCGGGGGGATCGATACGCAGTATTTT
TRBV2	17	once	.	TRBJ2-7	CASRDPGTPKGKSEQYF	TGTGCCAGCAGGGACCCCGGGACTCCCAAGGGGAAGAGCGAGCAGTACTTC
TRBV29-1	13	.	.	TRBJ2-7	CSVEGDNSYEQYF	TGCAGCGTTGAGGGGGACAACTCCTACGAGCAGTACTTC
TRBV5-1	16	many	.	TRBJ2-2	CASSSPTGGNTGELFF	TGCGCCAGCAGCTCGCCGACGGGGGGCAACACCGGGGAGCTGTTTTTT
TRBV20-1	12	.	TRBD1	TRBJ2-7	CSAYRGRYEQYF	TGCAGTGCTTACAGGGGGAGATACGAGCAGTACTTC
TRBV29-1	13	.	TRBD1	TRBJ2-3	CSAGTGGTDMQYF	TGCAGCGCTGGGACAGGGGGCACAGATATGCAGTATTTT
TRBV5-1	15	.	TRBD1	TRBJ1-2	CASSFNRGLNYGYTF	TGCGCCAGCAGCTTTAACAGGGGTTTGAACTATGGCTACACCTTC
TRBV12-3/TRBV12-4	13	.	.	TRBJ1-5	CASTTGSTLPQHF	TGTGCCAGCACCACTGGCAGCACTCTGCCCCAGCATTTT
TRBV6-5	16	few	TRBD1	TRBJ2-1	CASSYRRGHSYNEQFF	TGTGCCAGCAGTTACCGCAGGGGGCATTCCTACAATGAGCAGTTCTTC
TRBV7-2	14	.	TRBD1	TRBJ2-7	CASSLGQGLIEQYF	TGTGCCAGCAGCCTCGGACAGGGCTTAATCGAGCAGTACTTC
TRBV3-1	15	few	.	TRBJ2-7	CASRDSTDSSYEQYF	TGTGCCAGCAGAGATTCCACAGACAGCTCCTACGAGCAGTACTTC
TRBV20-1	13	.	.	TRBJ2-7	CSARGSAGGEQYF	TGCAGTGCTAGAGGTTCCGCGGGTGGCGAGCAGTACTTC
TRBV15	12	few	.	TRBJ2-1	CATSKTDNEQFF	TGTGCCACCAGCAAAACAGACAATGAGCAGTTCTTC
TRBV10-3	13	few	.	TRBJ1-2	CAIQARGDYGYTF	TGTGCCATCCAGGCGAGGGGGGACTATGGCTACACCTTC
TRBV29-1	19	few	TRBD2	TRBJ2-3	CSVEVVGLAGGPPTDTQYF	TGCAGCGTTGAAGTCGTGGGACTAGCGGGGGGACCGCCCACAGATACGCAGTATTTT
TRBV6-2/TRBV6-3	14	.	TRBD1	TRBJ2-5	CASSWTGGGQPQYF	TGTGCCAGCAGCTGGACAGGGGGAGGTCAGCCCCAGTACTTC
TRBV4-3	15	.	.	TRBJ2-7	CASSQDFGGRYEQYF	TGCGCCAGCAGCCAAGATTTCGGGGGTAGGTACGAGCAGTACTTC
TRBV20-1	13	.	.	TRBJ2-5	CSARDAVQETQYF	TGCAGTGCTAGAGATGCGGTTCAAGAGACCCAGTACTTC
TRBV20-1	14	.	.	TRBJ1-4	CSASQGPTNEKLFF	TGCAGTGCTAGCCAGGGGCCGACTAATGAAAAACTGTTTTTT
TRBV7-2	15	.	.	TRBJ1-3	CASSATVISGNTIYF	TGTGCCAGCAGCGCCACAGTGATCTCTGGAAACACCATATATTTT
TRBV6-5	13	few	.	TRBJ2-7	CASSSTSDTEQYF	TGTGCCAGCTCCAGTACATCGGACACCGAGCAGTACTTC
TRBV11-3	19	.	.	TRBJ1-1	CASSDPDTGLEGMNTEAFF	TGTGCCAGCAGCGACCCCGATACAGGACTCGAGGGGATGAACACTGAAGCTTTCTTT
TRBV20-1	13	.	TRBD1	TRBJ1-5	CSAGDRTYQPQHF	TGCAGTGCGGGGGACAGAACCTATCAGCCCCAGCATTTT
TRBV2	12	.	.	TRBJ2-3	CASSGQDNTQYF	TGTGCCAGCAGTGGACAAGACAATACGCAGTATTTT
TRBV13	15	few	.	TRBJ2-1	CASAHPAGSYNEQFF	TGTGCCAGCGCCCACCCCGCTGGTTCCTACAATGAGCAGTTCTTC
TRBV10-3	14	.	.	TRBJ2-3	CAIRLEAGTDTQYF	TGTGCCATCAGACTAGAAGCGGGCACAGATACGCAGTATTTT
TRBV20-1	13	few	TRBD1	TRBJ1-1	CSANRGLGTEAFF	TGCAGTGCAAACAGGGGGCTCGGCACTGAAGCTTTCTTT
TRBV7-2	14	.	.	TRBJ2-5	CASSLEATRETQYF	TGTGCCAGCAGCTTAGAGGCGACTAGAGAGACCCAGTACTTC
TRBV7-3	14	.	.	TRBJ2-7	CASSLSGTANEQYF	TGTGCCAGCAGCTTAAGTGGGACCGCCAACGAGCAGTACTTC
TRBV20-1	14	.	TRBD2	TRBJ2-1	CSAIRGGSYNEQFF	TGCAGTGCGATCCGGGGGGGGTCCTACAATGAGCAGTTCTTC
TRBV20-1	18	.	TRBD2	TRBJ2-5	CSARDSTGTSGYQETQYF	TGCAGTGCTAGAGATAGTACCGGGACTAGCGGGTACCAAGAGACCCAGTACTTC
TRBV7-2	15	.	TRBD2	TRBJ2-1	CASEFSGGALNEQFF	TGTGCCAGCGAATTTAGCGGGGGGGCCCTCAATGAGCAGTTCTTC
TRBV30	14	.	.	TRBJ1-2	CAWTEGVKNYGYTF	TGTGCCTGGACTGAAGGGGTAAAAAACTATGGCTACACCTTC
TRBV29-1	12	.	TRBD1	TRBJ1-5	CSVQGSNQPQHF	TGCAGCGTACAGGGGAGCAATCAGCCCCAGCATTTT
TRBV4-1	17	.	TRBD1	TRBJ1-5	CASSQADRGRTGQPQHF	TGCGCCAGCAGCCAAGCGGACAGGGGGCGCACGGGTCAGCCCCAGCATTTT
TRBV29-1	12	.	TRBD1	TRBJ1-1	CSVTQGGTEAFF	TGCAGCGTTACACAGGGGGGCACTGAAGCTTTCTTT
TRBV7-3	16	.	.	TRBJ1-1	CASSLYGPGVNTEAFF	TGTGCCAGCAGCTTATACGGGCCAGGGGTGAACACTGAAGCTTTCTTT
TRBV7-2	17	.	.	TRBJ2-1	CASSLGLLVSVGNEQFF	TGTGCCAGCAGCTTAGGGCTTCTGGTTTCGGTAGGCAATGAGCAGTTCTTC
TRBV14	14	.	.	TRBJ1-2	CASSQDRWSGGYTF	TGTGCCAGCAGCCAAGATCGATGGTCGGGAGGCTACACCTTC
TRBV7-3	15	.	TRBD2	TRBJ2-7	CASSSSGGRMYEQYF	TGTGCCAGCAGCAGCAGCGGGGGACGGATGTACGAGCAGTACTTC